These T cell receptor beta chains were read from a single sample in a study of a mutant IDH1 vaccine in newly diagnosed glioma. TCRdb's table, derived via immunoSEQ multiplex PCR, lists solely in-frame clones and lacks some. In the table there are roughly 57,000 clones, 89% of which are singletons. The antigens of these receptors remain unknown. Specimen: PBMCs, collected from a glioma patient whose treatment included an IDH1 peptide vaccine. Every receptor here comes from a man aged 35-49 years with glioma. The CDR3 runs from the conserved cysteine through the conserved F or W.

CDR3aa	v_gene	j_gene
CASSITPGFEKLFF	TRBV7-9	TRBJ1-4
CASRLQGSGANQPQHF	TRBV28	TRBJ1-5
CASSVDGSEYNEQFF	TRBV9	TRBJ2-1
CASSPSGGGKQFF	TRBV7-2	TRBJ2-1
CASSSSGTKETQYF	TRBV7-7	TRBJ2-5
CASSKANTEAFF	TRBV19	TRBJ1-1
CASSFGDTYTEAFF	TRBV7-2	TRBJ1-1
CATSSVVLGGSYEQYF	TRBV15	TRBJ2-7
CASSIRFPGELFF	TRBV19	TRBJ2-2
CASSLNEVLEQYF	TRBV7-2	TRBJ2-7
CASSQENRGLWQPQHF	TRBV4-1	TRBJ1-5
CASSLVPTMSSYNEQFF	TRBV7-2	TRBJ2-1
CASSILAELNTEAFF	TRBV19	TRBJ1-1
CASSPGQGPHLQSQHF	TRBV28	TRBJ1-5
CAWSVLGSTDTQYF	TRBV30	TRBJ2-3
CASSPPRVATNEKLFF	TRBV7-2	TRBJ1-4
CASSFAPGPGREQFF	TRBV5-5	TRBJ2-1
CASRGTGGQPQHF	TRBV28	TRBJ1-5
CSAVGTATVGEAFF	TRBV29-1	TRBJ1-1
CATSRDMTGPTSGNTIYF	TRBV15	TRBJ1-3
CASSPTGDPTDTQYF	TRBV7-6	TRBJ2-3
CASSLVQGLLSYTF	TRBV28	TRBJ1-2
CASNPTGLSIGYTF	TRBV10-2	TRBJ1-2
CASSLRGANTEAFF	TRBV27	TRBJ1-1
CATSRPGLAYNEQFF	TRBV15	TRBJ2-1
CASSYSAGTPYEQYF	TRBV6-5	TRBJ2-7
CASSPLLVPGELFF	TRBV7-2	TRBJ2-2
CASSLVAGGVDTQYF	TRBV5-1	TRBJ2-3
CASSPGTATLHQPQHF	TRBV28	TRBJ1-5
CASSSSGVGTNYGYTF	TRBV5-1	TRBJ1-2
CASSPASYEQYF	TRBV18	TRBJ2-7
CASSYSTVAKNIQYF	TRBV6-6	TRBJ2-4
CASSQDGSGTDTQYF	TRBV4-1	TRBJ2-3
CASSLADGNTGELFF	TRBV5-1	TRBJ2-2
CASSPAGMEANVLTF	TRBV18	TRBJ2-6
CASSVGNRERPRDEQFF	TRBV9	TRBJ2-1
CASSLDSSGWSEQYF	TRBV5-1	TRBJ2-7
CASSFDRGEGNEKLFF	TRBV6-5	TRBJ1-4
CASSRGGPMNTEAFF	TRBV7-9	TRBJ1-1
CASSPPEQIGTDTQYF	TRBV18	TRBJ2-3
CASSLYGGSEPQHF	TRBV5-5	TRBJ1-5
CASSLTGTFLKPQHF	TRBV6-5	TRBJ1-5
CASSPGQGPNTGELFF	TRBV19	TRBJ2-2
CASSFSDIFTGELFF	TRBV19	TRBJ2-2
CASSPSGALIYGYTF	TRBV7-9	TRBJ1-2
CASSLMAWGNQPQHF	TRBV28	TRBJ1-5
CASSLFPSEQYF	TRBV5-6	TRBJ2-7
CASSYAGANTEAFF	TRBV6-5	TRBJ1-1
CAIMEQGLGYYGYTF	TRBV10-3	TRBJ1-2
CASSLNGAVPDTQYF	TRBV7-2	TRBJ2-3
CASSLIAGSDTGELFF	TRBV5-4	TRBJ2-2
CASSLRWGQGTTEAFF	TRBV27	TRBJ1-1